A selection of T cell receptor beta chains follows, all from one sample in a study of blood T cell repertoires in COVID-19. Clones were read by immunoSEQ multiplex PCR, and TCRdb kept only the in-frame ones, dropping some. The table shows 250,000 to 300,000 clones, with approximately 90% occurring only once. The sequenced sample was peripheral blood. The source is a woman aged 45-65 years who had recovered from COVID-19. Each CDR3 is given with its conserved first and last residue. The D gene is left open where the match is weak. Only some rows state a clone size, as once, few, many or a class for expanded clones.

v_call: TRBV7-8
clone_size: few
d_call: TRBD1
j_call: TRBJ2-7
cdr3_aa: CASRGQLSTYEQYF
cdr3_nt: TGTGCCAGCAGGGGACAGTTGTCTACCTACGAGCAGTACTTC

v_call: TRBV5-4
clone_size: .
d_call: TRBD2
j_call: TRBJ2-5
cdr3_aa: CASSVGGGAAQETQYF
cdr3_nt: TGTGCCAGCAGCGTGGGCGGGGGAGCGGCCCAAGAGACCCAGTACTTC

v_call: TRBV5-4
clone_size: once
d_call: TRBD2
j_call: TRBJ2-1
cdr3_aa: CASSSLAGAVRNEQFF
cdr3_nt: TGTGCCAGCAGCTCACTAGCGGGAGCCGTAAGAAATGAGCAGTTCTTC

v_call: TRBV30
clone_size: .
d_call: .
j_call: TRBJ2-3
cdr3_aa: CAWSSGPALTDTQYF
cdr3_nt: TGTGCCTGGAGTAGCGGTCCCGCGCTCACAGATACGCAGTATTTT

v_call: TRBV24-1
clone_size: .
d_call: TRBD1
j_call: TRBJ1-1
cdr3_aa: CATSDPQTGRTEAFF
cdr3_nt: TGTGCCACCAGTGATCCTCAGACAGGGCGCACTGAAGCTTTCTTT

v_call: TRBV30
clone_size: .
d_call: .
j_call: TRBJ2-7
cdr3_aa: CAWVPKTPNEYEQYF
cdr3_nt: TGTGCCTGGGTCCCTAAAACCCCTAACGAATACGAGCAGTACTTC

v_call: TRBV7-2
clone_size: .
d_call: TRBD2
j_call: TRBJ2-1
cdr3_aa: CASSSFSSGSRNEQFF
cdr3_nt: TGTGCCAGCAGCTCATTTTCTAGCGGGAGCCGGAATGAGCAGTTCTTC

v_call: TRBV9
clone_size: .
d_call: TRBD2
j_call: TRBJ2-3
cdr3_aa: CASSFSGRATDTQYF
cdr3_nt: TGTGCCAGCAGTTTTAGCGGGAGGGCCACAGATACGCAGTATTTT

v_call: TRBV29-1
clone_size: once
d_call: TRBD1
j_call: TRBJ2-1
cdr3_aa: CSVGDRYNEQFF
cdr3_nt: TGCAGCGTTGGGGACAGGTACAATGAGCAGTTCTTC

v_call: TRBV29-1
clone_size: .
d_call: TRBD1
j_call: TRBJ1-2
cdr3_aa: CSVNGDRGYGYTF
cdr3_nt: TGCAGCGTTAATGGGGACAGGGGCTATGGCTACACCTTC

v_call: TRBV28
clone_size: few
d_call: .
j_call: TRBJ2-1
cdr3_aa: CASRGIDTGPQKAEQFF
cdr3_nt: TGTGCCAGCAGGGGGATTGATACAGGTCCTCAAAAGGCTGAGCAGTTCTTC

v_call: TRBV5-1
clone_size: .
d_call: TRBD1
j_call: TRBJ2-2
cdr3_aa: CASSSNTGGRNTGELFF
cdr3_nt: TGCGCCAGCAGCTCGAACACAGGGGGCAGGAACACCGGGGAGCTGTTTTTT

v_call: TRBV5-4
clone_size: .
d_call: TRBD1
j_call: TRBJ1-2
cdr3_aa: CASSLARTGSWGYTF
cdr3_nt: TGTGCCAGCAGCTTGGCTAGGACAGGGTCTTGGGGCTACACCTTC

v_call: TRBV18
clone_size: .
d_call: .
j_call: TRBJ2-1
cdr3_aa: CASSPLLADNEQFF
cdr3_nt: TGTGCCAGCTCACCTCTCCTCGCGGACAATGAGCAGTTCTTC

v_call: TRBV30
clone_size: .
d_call: .
j_call: TRBJ1-2
cdr3_aa: CAWSPLEGRGGGYTF
cdr3_nt: TGTGCCTGGAGTCCCCTTGAGGGGCGTGGGGGCGGCTACACCTTC

v_call: TRBV4-1
clone_size: .
d_call: .
j_call: TRBJ1-3
cdr3_aa: CASSQLWGPGVNSGNTIYF
cdr3_nt: TGCGCCAGCAGCCAACTTTGGGGACCAGGGGTAAACTCTGGAAACACCATATATTTT

v_call: TRBV7-8
clone_size: .
d_call: TRBD2
j_call: TRBJ2-4
cdr3_aa: CASSREDLGKNIQYF
cdr3_nt: TGTGCCAGCAGCCGGGAGGACTTAGGCAAAAACATTCAGTACTTC

v_call: TRBV5-1
clone_size: .
d_call: TRBD1
j_call: TRBJ2-6
cdr3_aa: CASSKDPGQESSGANVLTF
cdr3_nt: TGCGCCAGCAGCAAGGACCCGGGACAGGAGAGCTCTGGGGCCAACGTCCTGACTTTC

v_call: TRBV9
clone_size: .
d_call: .
j_call: TRBJ1-2
cdr3_aa: CASSVVQGNGYTF
cdr3_nt: TGTGCCAGCAGCGTAGTACAGGGAAACGGCTACACCTTC

v_call: TRBV28
clone_size: .
d_call: .
j_call: TRBJ1-6
cdr3_aa: CASSSSTGGDSPLHF
cdr3_nt: TGTGCCAGCAGTTCCTCCACCGGGGGGGATTCACCCCTCCACTTT

v_call: TRBV19
clone_size: .
d_call: .
j_call: TRBJ2-2
cdr3_aa: CASGESNTGELFF
cdr3_nt: TGTGCCAGTGGTGAGTCCAACACCGGGGAGCTGTTTTTT

v_call: TRBV11-3
clone_size: .
d_call: TRBD2
j_call: TRBJ2-1
cdr3_aa: CASSPSGGAAREQFF
cdr3_nt: TGTGCCAGCAGCCCTAGCGGCGGGGCCGCTCGAGAGCAGTTCTTC

v_call: TRBV5-5
clone_size: few
d_call: TRBD1
j_call: TRBJ1-1
cdr3_aa: CASSLDRGGTEAFF
cdr3_nt: TGTGCCAGCAGCTTGGACAGGGGGGGCACTGAAGCTTTCTTT

v_call: TRBV7-8
clone_size: .
d_call: TRBD2
j_call: TRBJ2-2
cdr3_aa: CASSFRIAGGNTGELFF
cdr3_nt: TGTGCCAGCAGCTTCCGAATAGCGGGGGGAAACACCGGGGAGCTGTTTTTT

v_call: TRBV9
clone_size: .
d_call: .
j_call: TRBJ2-1
cdr3_aa: CASSVETKFPNEQFF
cdr3_nt: TGTGCCAGCAGCGTAGAAACTAAATTCCCGAATGAGCAGTTCTTC